What follows describes a single TCR beta chain. The target antigen is unknown. Pooling was applied to second doses at about 4 or about 12 weeks. Data came from immunoSEQ multiplex PCR; TCRdb stores just in-frame clones and leaves some out. The data show 90,000 to 100,000 clones, 70% to 85% seen once. These data originate in a study of T cell responses to AZD1222 COVID-19 vaccine. Study-level findings and limits: Donors were mostly white British, more females; clonal diversity possibly underestimated. A rise in Spike-specific TCR breadth and depth followed two AZD1222 doses. Spike regions recognized by vaccine-associated CD4 TCRs spanned the protein, led by 160-218 and 743-854.

Specimen: peripheral blood, collected 28 days after the second AZD1222 dose. The clonotype was recovered from an adult who received the AZD1222 COVID-19 vaccine.

CDR3 DNA sequence: TGTGCCAGCAGCTTATCTAAGGTTTCTGGAAACACCATATATTTT. It is translated as CASSLSKVSGNTIYF. The gene calls are TRBV7-9 and TRBJ1-3, with D hard to call. This CDR3 has 15 residues. Trimming stripped 2 bases from V and 1 base from J, with 9 bases between. CDR1 and CDR2 (germline): SEHNR, FQNEAQ (reference sequence).